Listed below are T cell receptor beta chains from one sample, sequenced in a study of CD4 T cells in relation to SARS-CoV-2 and coronaviruses. Measured with immunoSEQ multiplex PCR; TCRdb has only the in-frame clones, and not every one. Counted here are 60,000 or so clones, roughly 93% occurring once; the ten biggest clones make up around 0.15%. Sequencing used naive CD4+ T cells from PBMCs. Receptor source: a human donor in good health. The conserved cysteine and the conserved F or W are not part of the CDR3 here. Fields, in order: CDR3 length, J gene, V gene, CDR3 protein.

cdr3_length: 12; j_call: TRBJ1-1; v_call: TRBV3-1/TRBV3-2; cdr3_aa: ASHSRDEATEAF
cdr3_length: 12; j_call: TRBJ2-1; v_call: TRBV5-1; cdr3_aa: ASSLRRENPRQF
cdr3_length: 12; j_call: TRBJ2-1; v_call: TRBV11-2; cdr3_aa: ASSSGRDSNRQF
cdr3_length: 11; j_call: TRBJ2-7; v_call: TRBV10-3; cdr3_aa: AISVTGVYEQY
cdr3_length: 10; j_call: TRBJ2-2; v_call: TRBV30; cdr3_aa: AWTRRTGELF
cdr3_length: 17; j_call: TRBJ1-3; v_call: TRBV27; cdr3_aa: ASSLWGQGGGKEGNTIY
cdr3_length: 11; j_call: TRBJ2-2; v_call: TRBV27; cdr3_aa: ASRRDLTGELF
cdr3_length: 15; j_call: TRBJ2-7; v_call: TRBV24-1; cdr3_aa: ATSDPHGTSGTYEQY
cdr3_length: 12; j_call: TRBJ2-5; v_call: TRBV5-6; cdr3_aa: ASSGGFAGETQY
cdr3_length: 14; j_call: TRBJ2-7; v_call: TRBV19; cdr3_aa: ASSADRLAGAYEQY
cdr3_length: 12; j_call: TRBJ1-2; v_call: TRBV24-1; cdr3_aa: ATSDSGGVYGYT
cdr3_length: 12; j_call: TRBJ2-1; v_call: TRBV3-1/TRBV3-2; cdr3_aa: ASSRGQGNNEQF
cdr3_length: 15; j_call: TRBJ2-7; v_call: TRBV5-1; cdr3_aa: ASSLRRPGLPAREQY
cdr3_length: 11; j_call: TRBJ2-7; v_call: TRBV19; cdr3_aa: ASSINRGVEQY
cdr3_length: 10; j_call: TRBJ2-7; v_call: TRBV28; cdr3_aa: ASGGEAREQY
cdr3_length: 14; j_call: TRBJ2-1; v_call: TRBV5-4; cdr3_aa: ASSPGAGEGYNEQF
cdr3_length: 13; j_call: TRBJ1-6; v_call: TRBV7-3; cdr3_aa: ASSLGESGGSPLH
cdr3_length: 11; j_call: TRBJ1-1; v_call: TRBV24-1; cdr3_aa: ATSHGGTTEAF
cdr3_length: 16; j_call: TRBJ2-6; v_call: TRBV5-3; cdr3_aa: ARSAAEVGSSGANVLT
cdr3_length: 12; j_call: TRBJ2-7; v_call: TRBV13; cdr3_aa: ASSPRTSSYEQY
cdr3_length: 15; j_call: TRBJ1-1; v_call: TRBV2; cdr3_aa: ASSEAQLALRGTEAF
cdr3_length: 9; j_call: TRBJ2-1; v_call: TRBV6-5; cdr3_aa: ASSLGVEQF
cdr3_length: 14; j_call: TRBJ2-7; v_call: TRBV3-1/TRBV3-2; cdr3_aa: ASSQDLQRGSYEQY
cdr3_length: 11; j_call: TRBJ2-1; v_call: TRBV29-1; cdr3_aa: SVPERPGQKQF
cdr3_length: 14; j_call: TRBJ1-4; v_call: TRBV27; cdr3_aa: ASSLSWNLANEKLF
cdr3_length: 11; j_call: TRBJ2-7; v_call: TRBV6-5; cdr3_aa: ASMRLAGDEQY
cdr3_length: 14; j_call: TRBJ2-5; v_call: TRBV5-1; cdr3_aa: ASQVSGSAYQETQY
cdr3_length: 10; j_call: TRBJ2-7; v_call: TRBV28; cdr3_aa: ASSLRGTEQY
cdr3_length: 12; j_call: TRBJ2-1; v_call: TRBV23-1; cdr3_aa: ASSQRQGAGEQF
cdr3_length: 12; j_call: TRBJ1-6; v_call: TRBV28; cdr3_aa: ASSSPIDGSPLH
cdr3_length: 13; j_call: TRBJ2-3; v_call: TRBV3-1/TRBV3-2; cdr3_aa: ASSPPGGVTDTQY
cdr3_length: 11; j_call: TRBJ2-7; v_call: TRBV19; cdr3_aa: ASSILRGYEQY
cdr3_length: 9; j_call: TRBJ2-7; v_call: TRBV28; cdr3_aa: ASSPRYEQY
cdr3_length: 15; j_call: TRBJ2-3; v_call: TRBV5-1; cdr3_aa: ASSLEVPGFGTDTQY
cdr3_length: 14; j_call: TRBJ1-6; v_call: TRBV28; cdr3_aa: ASRESTSSYNSPLH
cdr3_length: 14; j_call: TRBJ2-5; v_call: TRBV27; cdr3_aa: ASSPPVSDFRETQY
cdr3_length: 11; j_call: TRBJ1-5; v_call: TRBV28; cdr3_aa: ASTHDRLQPQH
cdr3_length: 13; j_call: TRBJ1-6; v_call: TRBV5-1; cdr3_aa: ASSSDGQGWPPLH
cdr3_length: 15; j_call: TRBJ1-5; v_call: TRBV28; cdr3_aa: ASSSTLGQHSNQPQH
cdr3_length: 14; j_call: TRBJ2-5; v_call: TRBV7-8; cdr3_aa: ASSLVAGGGGETQY
cdr3_length: 13; j_call: TRBJ2-1; v_call: TRBV6-5; cdr3_aa: ASRPLAYSYNEQF